A selection of T cell receptor beta chains follows, all from one sample in a study of blood T cell repertoires in COVID-19. The data were produced by immunoSEQ multiplex PCR, yet TCRdb's version contains in-frame clones alone and is incomplete. The sample contains more than 150,000 clones, approximately 90% of which appear only once. Specimen: PBMCs or T cells enriched from blood (not recorded which). These receptors all stem from a woman between 25 and 40 years old who had recovered from COVID-19. CDR3s include the opening cysteine and the closing phenylalanine or tryptophan. Fields, in order: D gene, V gene, J gene, clone size, CDR3 protein, CDR3 DNA. D genes are given only for firm matches. Rows may omit the clone size; those that give it use once, few, many or a size class.

>-|TRBV5-1|TRBJ1-3|-
CASSPDRPSGNTIYF
TGCGCCAGCAGCCCGGACAGACCCTCTGGAAACACCATATATTTT
>TRBD1|TRBV5-4|TRBJ2-1|few
CASSPPPGQGGNEQFF
TGTGCCAGCAGCCCCCCTCCGGGACAGGGGGGCAATGAGCAGTTCTTC
>-|TRBV18|TRBJ2-5|once
CASSPQGTQETQYF
TGTGCCAGCTCACCCCAGGGGACCCAAGAGACCCAGTACTTC
>TRBD1|TRBV29-1|TRBJ1-2|-
CSVTRGLNGYTF
TGCAGCGTTACCAGGGGGCTGAATGGCTACACCTTC
>-|TRBV24-1|TRBJ2-1|-
CATSDQRQPWQGSSYNEQFF
TGTGCCACCAGTGATCAAAGGCAACCTTGGCAGGGTAGCTCCTACAATGAGCAGTTCTTC
>-|TRBV7-2|TRBJ2-7|-
CASTRNLAVGEQYF
TGTGCCAGCACCCGGAACCTAGCAGTGGGCGAGCAGTACTTC
>-|TRBV11-3|TRBJ1-2|once
CASSLVKGKGYTF
TGTGCCAGCAGCTTAGTGAAGGGGAAAGGCTACACCTTC
>-|TRBV19|TRBJ2-3|-
CASSIASSSTDTQYF
TGTGCCAGTAGTATAGCGTCCAGTAGCACAGATACGCAGTATTTT
>-|TRBV7-6|TRBJ1-2|-
CASSLADGTSYGYTF
TGTGCCAGCAGCTTAGCTGACGGGACTAGCTATGGCTACACCTTC
>TRBD1|TRBV5-1|TRBJ1-1|once
CASSIQRGQGNTEAFF
TGCGCCAGCAGCATCCAAAGGGGACAGGGGAACACTGAAGCTTTCTTT
>-|TRBV5-1|TRBJ1-3|-
CASNGRSSGNTIYF
TGCGCCAGCAACGGGAGGAGCTCTGGAAACACCATATATTTT
>-|TRBV7-3|TRBJ2-1|-
CASSLSGGSYNEQFF
TGTGCCAGCAGCTTATCCGGGGGATCCTACAATGAGCAGTTCTTC
>TRBD1|TRBV7-2|TRBJ2-5|-
CASSETGTEETQYF
TGTGCCAGCAGCGAAACCGGGACAGAAGAGACCCAGTACTTC
>TRBD1|TRBV2|TRBJ1-6|-
CASSYRGENSPLHF
TGTGCCAGCAGTTACAGGGGCGAGAATTCACCCCTCCACTTT
>TRBD1|TRBV12-3/TRBV12-4|TRBJ1-1|-
CASSFFRSRTGRF
TGTGCCAGCAGTTTTTTTAGATCTCGGACAGGGAGGTTT
>TRBD1|TRBV19|TRBJ1-2|-
CASKPRQGAFFTF
TGTGCCAGTAAGCCCCGACAGGGGGCCTTCTTCACCTTC
>TRBD2|TRBV30|TRBJ2-2|-
CAWSDGTSGSITGELFF
TGTGCCTGGAGTGACGGGACTAGCGGGAGTATCACCGGGGAGCTGTTTTTT
>TRBD1|TRBV5-4|TRBJ1-5|-
CASSHSGTGGDQPQHF
TGTGCCAGCAGCCACAGCGGGACAGGGGGCGATCAGCCCCAGCATTTT
>-|TRBV12-3/TRBV12-4|TRBJ1-2|few
CASRLVTGYTF
TGTGCCAGCAGGCTCGTTACAGGCTACACCTTC
>-|TRBV12-3/TRBV12-4|TRBJ1-1|-
CASSSRRAEAFF
TGTGCCAGCAGTAGCCGCAGGGCTGAAGCTTTCTTT
>TRBD2|TRBV27|TRBJ2-5|once
CASSSLLAGEQETQYF
TGTGCCAGCAGTTCACTACTAGCGGGAGAACAAGAGACCCAGTACTTC
>TRBD1|TRBV19|TRBJ1-4|-
CASSSDRASLHEKLFF
TGTGCCAGTAGCTCCGACAGGGCAAGTCTCCACGAAAAACTGTTTTTT
>TRBD1|TRBV6-5|TRBJ1-1|-
CASRGGQGAAEAFF
TGTGCCAGCAGGGGGGGACAGGGGGCGGCTGAAGCTTTCTTT
>TRBD1|TRBV25-1|TRBJ1-6|-
CASSESDRGFHSPLHF
TGTGCCAGCAGTGAATCGGACAGGGGGTTTCATTCACCCCTCCACTTT
>-|TRBV6-2/TRBV6-3|TRBJ1-1|-
CASSYGTLRQVTEAFF
TGTGCCAGCAGTTACGGAACCCTCCGACAGGTGACTGAAGCTTTCTTT
>-|TRBV7-9|TRBJ1-1|-
CASRSEANTEAFF
TGTGCCAGCAGATCCGAGGCGAACACTGAAGCTTTCTTT
>TRBD1|TRBV4-1|TRBJ1-5|-
CASSQAALGQQNQPQHF
TGCGCCAGCAGCCAAGCTGCTCTGGGACAGCAAAATCAGCCCCAGCATTTT
>TRBD1|TRBV29-1|TRBJ1-4|-
CSVAWGTGTNEKLFF
TGCAGCGTAGCCTGGGGGACAGGGACTAATGAAAAACTGTTTTTT
>TRBD1|TRBV7-2|TRBJ1-1|-
CASSLEGTGVTEAFF
TGTGCCAGCAGCTTAGAAGGGACAGGGGTGACTGAAGCTTTCTTT
>-|TRBV12-3/TRBV12-4|TRBJ2-7|-
CASSSGNYDEQYF
TGTGCCAGCAGTTCAGGGAACTACGACGAGCAGTACTTC
>-|TRBV5-1|TRBJ2-3|-
CASSIEGGEDTQYF
TGCGCCAGCAGCATCGAAGGCGGGGAAGATACGCAGTATTTT
>TRBD1|TRBV6-6|TRBJ2-5|-
CASSPKSRGSGETQYF
TGTGCCAGCAGTCCGAAATCCAGGGGGTCCGGGGAGACCCAGTACTTC
>TRBD1|TRBV4-3|TRBJ2-1|-
CASSQDRGLQERFF
TGCGCCAGCAGCCAAGACAGGGGGCTGCAGGAGAGGTTCTTC
>-|TRBV12-3/TRBV12-4|TRBJ1-2|-
CASRRDKVYGYTF
TGTGCCAGCAGAAGAGACAAGGTCTATGGCTACACCTTC
>-|TRBV9|TRBJ2-2|-
CASSVGQNTGELFF
TGTGCCAGCAGCGTAGGTCAGAACACCGGGGAGCTGTTTTTT
>TRBD1|TRBV6-6|TRBJ2-2|-
CASHSGQGALFF
TGTGCCAGCCATTCGGGTCAGGGGGCTCTGTTTTTT
>-|TRBV21-1|TRBJ1-2|-
CASSKKGGGARSRGYTF
TGTGCCAGCAGCAAAAAGGGAGGGGGGGCGCGGTCCCGCGGCTACACCTTC
>TRBD1|TRBV6-5|TRBJ1-5|-
CASSPGQVSNQPQHF
TGTGCCAGCAGCCCAGGACAGGTTAGCAATCAGCCCCAGCATTTT
>-|TRBV9|TRBJ2-3|-
CASSVGSVQDTQYF
TGTGCCAGCAGCGTAGGGTCAGTTCAGGATACGCAGTATTTT
>-|TRBV7-2|TRBJ1-2|-
CASMETGGENRGYTF
TGTGCCAGCATGGAGACAGGTGGTGAAAATCGGGGCTACACCTTC
>TRBD2|TRBV5-1|TRBJ2-4|-
CASSLWETSGRIDAKNIQYF
TGCGCCAGCAGCTTGTGGGAGACTAGCGGGAGAATTGATGCCAAAAACATTCAGTACTTC
>-|TRBV10-3|TRBJ2-7|-
CAIKGVGEQYF
TGTGCCATCAAAGGGGTTGGCGAGCAGTACTTC
>TRBD1|TRBV15|TRBJ1-1|-
CATSRTGVKAFF
TGTGCCACCAGCAGGACAGGGGTCAAAGCTTTCTTT
>-|TRBV19|TRBJ1-4|-
CASRKDFREKLFF
TGTGCCAGTAGGAAAGACTTCCGAGAAAAACTGTTTTTT
>TRBD2|TRBV4-3|TRBJ2-1|once
CASSPGLAVNEQFF
TGCGCCAGCAGCCCGGGACTAGCGGTCAATGAGCAGTTCTTC
>TRBD1|TRBV19|TRBJ2-7|once
CASSKGPGGFEQYF
TGTGCCAGTAGTAAGGGGCCAGGGGGCTTCGAGCAGTACTTC
>TRBD2|TRBV5-1|TRBJ2-5|-
CASSSEGWTSLETQYF
TGCGCCAGCAGCTCTGAGGGTTGGACTAGCCTAGAGACCCAGTACTTC
>TRBD2|TRBV7-9|TRBJ2-5|-
CASSSWPSGYQETQYF
TGTGCCAGCAGCTCGTGGCCTAGCGGTTACCAAGAGACCCAGTACTTC
>TRBD1|TRBV4-3|TRBJ1-3|-
CASSQDRDSSGNTIYF
TGCGCCAGCAGCCAAGATAGGGACAGCTCTGGAAACACCATATATTTT
>TRBD1|TRBV5-1|TRBJ2-7|-
CASSLLQGAGEQYF
TGCGCCAGCAGCTTGTTGCAGGGGGCGGGAGAGCAGTACTTC